Below, 15 T cell receptor beta chains from the same sample are listed, as sequenced in a study of blood T cell repertoires in COVID-19. Some clones are missing from TCRdb's copy, which holds only in-frame ones; the method was immunoSEQ multiplex PCR. The profile covers over 200,000 clones, with around four fifths appearing a single time and around 7.9% taken by the ten largest. The sequencing sample was made of peripheral blood. These receptors were taken from a man aged 40-49 years with active or convalescent COVID-19.

The chain recombines TRBV30 with TRBJ1-1, with D uncertain. The CDR3 runs to 12 residues. Germline V gene data show CDR1 as GTSNPN and CDR2 as SVGIG (reference sequence). Trimming pared 5 bases from V and 3 bases from J, leaving 10 bases between. The CDR3 DNA follows: TGTGCCTGGGGTCCGGGGTACACTGAAGCTTTCTTT. As protein: CAWGPGYTEAFF.

The chain joins TRBV7-8 to TRBJ2-1, with TRBD2 matching 8 bases. The CDR3 is 15 residues long. Germline CDR1 SGHVS, CDR2 FQNEAQ. Germline trimming cut 5 bases from V and 8 bases from J; bases unmatched to any gene: 11. The CDR3 here is CASSPSGAGVDEQFF. As DNA, the CDR3 is TGTGCCAGCAGCCCCTCAGGAGCGGGAGTAGATGAGCAGTTCTTC.

This chain connects TRBV6-5 to TRBJ1-1, with no clear D. V was pared by 6 bases and J by 5 bases, with 10 bases between. The CDR3 loop spans 12 amino acids. CDR1 and CDR2 (germline): MNHEY, SVGAGI. The CDR3 DNA reads as TGTGCCAGCAGCCCGGCCGGGACTGAAGCTTTCTTT. Its translation: CASSPAGTEAFF.

The J gene is TRBJ2-1, the V gene TRBV6-5; 9 bases align to TRBD2. The CDR3 runs 15 residues. CDR1 and CDR2 (germline): MNHEY, SVGAGI. J lost 4 bases, V lost 6 bases, and 7 bases had no gene match. CDR3: CASRDASGAYNEQFF. The CDR3 DNA sequence: TGTGCCAGCAGGGATGCTAGCGGGGCTTACAATGAGCAGTTCTTC.

This chain uses TRBV24-1 with TRBJ1-2; possible D gene TRBD1, 6 bases. The V and J ends lost 1 base and 2 bases respectively, with 7 bases between them. The CDR3 runs to 14 residues. Germline V gene sequence: CDR1 KGHDR, CDR2 SFDVKD. CDR3 sequence reads: CATSDFTGNYGYTF. DNA of the CDR3: TGTGCCACCAGTGATTTTACAGGGAACTATGGCTACACCTTC.

This chain connects TRBV7-2 to TRBJ2-2; 9 positions agree with TRBD2. The CDR3 has 14 residues. Unmatched junction bases numbered 5, after V lost 5 bases and J lost 7 bases. Germline CDR1 and CDR2: SGHTA and FQGNSA. Here the CDR3 reads CASSLGLAIGELFF. DNA of the CDR3: TGTGCCAGCAGCCTCGGACTAGCGATCGGGGAGCTGTTTTTT.

The chain links TRBV4-1 to TRBJ2-5; a possible D gene is TRBD1 (5 bases). Looked up from germline, CDR1 is MGHRA and CDR2 is YSYEKL. The CDR3 consists of 16 residues. With 1 base removed from V and 4 bases from J, the gap between germline ends came to 16 bases. The CDR3 sequence is CASSQGQVPQGETQYF. CDR3 coding DNA: TGCGCCAGCAGCCAAGGGCAGGTGCCTCAGGGAGAGACCCAGTACTTC.

This clone came up a few times. The rearrangement links TRBV6-6 to TRBJ1-5, with unresolved D. V lost 6 bases and J lost 6, with 12 bases in between. Germline CDR1 and CDR2: MNHNY and SVGAGI (reference sequence). This CDR3 spans 13 amino acids. The CDR3 reads CASRGLDGQPQHF. The CDR3 nucleotides read TGTGCCAGCAGAGGACTAGACGGTCAGCCCCAGCATTTT.

The chain is built from TRBV19 and TRBJ1-6; D gene uncertain. Between the trimmed V and J ends, which lost 8 bases and 8 bases, there was a span of 22 bases. Germline V lookup: CDR1 LNHDA, CDR2 SQIVND (reference sequence). CDR3 length: 16 amino acids. CDR3 amino acids: CASSLSGPKRDSPLHF. The CDR3 DNA is TGTGCCAGTTCCCTATCGGGTCCAAAGAGGGATTCACCCCTCCACTTT.

V usage is TRBV4-1 and J usage is TRBJ2-5, with D hard to call. The CDR3 is 14 amino acids. The V end lost 1 base, the J end lost 4 bases, and 10 bases lay between the germline ends. CDR1 MGHRA and CDR2 YSYEKL come from the germline V gene. In DNA form, the CDR3 reads TGCGCCAGCAGCCAAGTAGCAGCTTTAGAGACCCAGTACTTC. This translates into CASSQVAALETQYF.

This CDR3 reads CASSQDLGGTVQVYGYTF. The CDR3 nucleotides are TGCGCCAGCAGCCAAGATCTCGGCGGGACAGTTCAAGTCTATGGCTACACCTTC. This chain joins TRBV4-3 and TRBJ1-2; 7 positions agree with TRBD1. The CDR3 consists of 18 residues. Germline V gene data show CDR1 as LGHNA and CDR2 as YSLEER. V lost 0 bases and J lost 4; bases outside the gene matches: 14.

This chain uses TRBV9 with TRBJ2-1; the D gene is possibly TRBD2 (5 bases). Trimming cost V 4 bases and J 8 bases, with 16 bases left between them. Germline CDR1 is SGDLS and CDR2 is YYNGEE. The CDR3 is 14 amino acids. The CDR3 spells CASSLSAGADEQFF. The CDR3 region has the DNA TGTGCCAGCAGCTTGAGCGCGGGCGCGGATGAGCAGTTCTTC.

The gene calls are TRBV11-3 and TRBJ2-2, with D maybe TRBD1 (5 bases). The ends were cut back, 0 bases at V and 7 bases at J, with 15 bases in the middle. The CDR3 runs 16 residues. Germline assignment: CDR1 SGHNT and CDR2 YENEEA. The CDR3 DNA reads as TGTGCCAGCAGCTTAGATCTTGGGGCGCAGGGCGGGGAGCTGTTTTTT. Translating gives CASSLDLGAQGGELFF.

Concerning this clone itself: The same CDR3 can be traced to other DNA sequences in this sample. The J gene is TRBJ1-1, the V gene TRBV19, with 11 nucleotides matching TRBD1. The germline V gene has CDR1 LNHDA and CDR2 SQIVND (reference sequence). V shed 6 bases and J 4 bases; nucleotides not matched to a gene: 4. The CDR3 has 14 amino acids. CDR3 DNA: TGTGCCAGTAGCATCGGGACAGGGGGCACTGAAGCTTTCTTT. Translating gives CASSIGTGGTEAFF.

This clone was found once. This chain links TRBV24-1 with TRBJ1-5; no firm D call. CDR1 is KGHDR, CDR2 SFDVKD, per germline. Deletions cut 2 bases from V and 3 bases from J, with 13 bases between. The CDR3 is made up of 16 amino acids. The DNA for the CDR3 is TGTGCCACCAGTGATTCTATCCAAGTTGACAATCAGCCCCAGCATTTT. This gives the protein CATSDSIQVDNQPQHF.